The 6 T cell receptor beta chains below all came from one sample that was sequenced in a study of T cells after posttransplantation cyclophosphamide. Busulfan-fludarabine conditioning, marrow transplant, and cyclophosphamide on days +3 and +4 were administered. Clones were read by immunoSEQ multiplex PCR, and TCRdb kept only the in-frame ones, dropping some. The table includes some 10,000 clones, 80% to 90% detected once. Sequenced here: PBMCs, sampled after allogeneic stem cell transplant with posttransplant cyclophosphamide. The receptors were gathered from a female patient aged 50-60 years who received an allogeneic stem cell transplant from a related donor, was CMV-positive, and had no GVHD. These T cells may partly come from the graft donor.

The chain recombines TRBV5-1 with TRBJ1-6; the match to TRBD1 covers 8 bases. The CDR3 is 14 residues long. The germline CDR1 and CDR2 sequences are SGHRS and YFSETQ. J lost 7 bases, V lost 4 bases, and 4 bases had no gene match. The CDR3 nucleotides read TGCGCCAGCAGCCCGGACAGGGCCAATTCACCCCTCCACTTT. This encodes CASSPDRANSPLHF.

The rearrangement links TRBV19 to TRBJ1-5; D gene ambiguous. The germline V gene has CDR1 LNHDA and CDR2 SQIVND (reference sequence). V gave up 3 bases and J gave up 1 base, with 10 bases separating them. The CDR3 is 15 amino acids. The CDR3, as DNA: TGTGCCAGTAGTATGCAACTATTAAGCAATCAGCCCCAGCATTTT. It specifies CASSMQLLSNQPQHF.

The chain combines TRBV30 with TRBJ1-5; 11 nucleotides agree with TRBD1. V dropped 3 bases and J dropped 7; count of bases not matched to a gene: 8. Germline-derived CDR1 and CDR2 are GTSNPN and SVGIG (reference sequence). The CDR3 covers 15 residues. CDR3 bases: TGTGCCTGGAGACCGGGGACAGGGGGTTACCAGCCCCAGCATTTT. Its protein is CAWRPGTGGYQPQHF.

The V gene is TRBV4-1, the J gene TRBJ2-7; weak D call: TRBD1 (5 bases). This CDR3 region has 15 residues. Germline CDR1 is MGHRA and CDR2 is YSYEKL. V dropped 0 bases and J dropped 3 bases, with 12 bases sitting between them. CDR3 nucleotides: TGCGCCAGCAGCCAAGATAGCAGGGTTGACTACGAGCAGTACTTC. Encoded protein: CASSQDSRVDYEQYF.

This clone was seen a single time. This rearrangement joins TRBV29-1 to TRBJ1-1, with 8 bases aligning to TRBD1. The CDR3 is 15 residues long. V trimming: 0 bases; J trimming: 6 bases; junction bases outside the gene matches: 9. Germline CDR1 SQVTM, CDR2 ANQGSEA. CDR3 region: CSVEDRGRGRAEAFF. The CDR3 bases are TGCAGCGTTGAAGATCGGGGCAGGGGGCGCGCTGAAGCTTTCTTT.

CDR3 DNA: TGTGCCAGCAGGGTCGGGGACAGGGACTATGGCTACACCTTC. Its translation is CASRVGDRDYGYTF. The chain carries TRBV6-5 and TRBJ1-2; 9 bases line up with TRBD1. Germline CDR1 MNHEY, CDR2 SVGAGI. V lost 6 bases to trimming and J lost 3 bases; unmatched junction nucleotides: 5. This CDR3 is built from 14 residues.